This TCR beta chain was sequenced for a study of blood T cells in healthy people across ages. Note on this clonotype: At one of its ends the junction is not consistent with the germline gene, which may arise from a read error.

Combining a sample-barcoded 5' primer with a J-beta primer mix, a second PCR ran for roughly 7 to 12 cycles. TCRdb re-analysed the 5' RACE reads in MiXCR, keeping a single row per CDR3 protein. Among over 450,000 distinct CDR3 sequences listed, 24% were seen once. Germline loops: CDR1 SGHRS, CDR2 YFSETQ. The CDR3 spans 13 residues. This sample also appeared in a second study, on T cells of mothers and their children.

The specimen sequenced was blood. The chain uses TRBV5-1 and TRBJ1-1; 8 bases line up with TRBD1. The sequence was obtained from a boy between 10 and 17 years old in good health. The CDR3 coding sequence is TGCGCCAGCAGACAGGGGGTGAAAACTGAGGCTTTCTTT. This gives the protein CASRQGVKTEAFF.